This T cell receptor beta chain was identified during a study of blood T cell repertoires in COVID-19. The V gene lost 2 bases and the J gene lost 8 bases, with 6 bases spanning the gap. Germline loops: CDR1 SGHTA, CDR2 FQGNSA. There are 12 residues in the CDR3. Clones were sequenced by immunoSEQ multiplex PCR, and TCRdb holds only the in-frame ones, with some missing. Of 100,000 to 140,000 clones in the sample, about 87% were seen once. The sequence was collected from a man aged 50 or older with active or convalescent COVID-19. Sequencing was done on a sample of peripheral blood. This chain uses TRBV7-2 with TRBJ2-2; D unclear. CDR3 sequence (DNA): TGTGCCAGCAGCTTATTGTCGGGGGAGCTGTTTTTT. This translates into CASSLLSGELFF.